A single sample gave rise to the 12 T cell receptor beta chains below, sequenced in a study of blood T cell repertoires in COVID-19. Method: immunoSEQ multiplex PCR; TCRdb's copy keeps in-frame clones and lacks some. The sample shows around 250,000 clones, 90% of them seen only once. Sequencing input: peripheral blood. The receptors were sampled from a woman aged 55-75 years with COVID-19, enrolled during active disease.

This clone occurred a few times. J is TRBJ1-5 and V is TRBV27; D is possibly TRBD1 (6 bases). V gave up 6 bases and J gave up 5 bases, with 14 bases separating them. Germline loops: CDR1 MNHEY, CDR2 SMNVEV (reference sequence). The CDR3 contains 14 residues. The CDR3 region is CASSLRAGDQPQHF. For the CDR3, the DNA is TGTGCCAGCAGCCTTCGGGCAGGGGATCAGCCCCAGCATTTT.

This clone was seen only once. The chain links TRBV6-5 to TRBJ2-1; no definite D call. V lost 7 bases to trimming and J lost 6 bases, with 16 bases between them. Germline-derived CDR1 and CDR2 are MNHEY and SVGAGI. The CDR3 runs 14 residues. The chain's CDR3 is CASTTPNKINEQFF. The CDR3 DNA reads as TGTGCCAGCACCACCCCCAACAAGATCAATGAGCAGTTCTTC.

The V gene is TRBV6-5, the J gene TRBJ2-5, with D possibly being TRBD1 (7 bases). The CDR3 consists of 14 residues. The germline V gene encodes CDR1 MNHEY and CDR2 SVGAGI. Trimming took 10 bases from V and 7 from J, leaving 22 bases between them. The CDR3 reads CATRGAGNVGTQYF. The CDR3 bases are TGTGCCACCAGGGGGGCCGGAAACGTAGGGACCCAGTACTTC.

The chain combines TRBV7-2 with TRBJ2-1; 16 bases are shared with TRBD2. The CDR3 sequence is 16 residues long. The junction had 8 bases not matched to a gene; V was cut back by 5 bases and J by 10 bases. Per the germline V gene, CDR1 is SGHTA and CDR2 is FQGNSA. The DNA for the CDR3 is TGTGCCAGCAGCAAGGGACTAGCGGGGGGGCAACGCGAGCAGTTCTTC. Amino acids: CASSKGLAGGQREQFF.

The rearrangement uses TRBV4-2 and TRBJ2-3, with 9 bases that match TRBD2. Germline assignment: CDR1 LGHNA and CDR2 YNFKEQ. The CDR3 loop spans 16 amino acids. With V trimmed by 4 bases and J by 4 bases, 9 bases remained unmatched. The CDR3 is CASSPRLTSGSDTQYF. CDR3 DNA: TGTGCCAGCAGCCCCCGTTTGACTAGCGGATCAGATACGCAGTATTTT.

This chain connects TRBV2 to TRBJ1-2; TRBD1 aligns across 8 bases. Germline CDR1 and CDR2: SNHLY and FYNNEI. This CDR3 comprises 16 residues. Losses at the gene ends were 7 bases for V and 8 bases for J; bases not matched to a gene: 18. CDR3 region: CASTGAGGWSQGGYTF. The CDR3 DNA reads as TGTGCCAGCACGGGCGCAGGGGGCTGGTCTCAGGGGGGCTACACCTTC. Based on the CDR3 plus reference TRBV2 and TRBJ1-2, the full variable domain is EPEVTQTPSHQVTQMGQEVILRCVPISNHLYFYWYRQILGQKVEFLVSFYNNEISEKSEIFDDQFSVERPDGSNFTLKIRSTKLEDSAMYFCASTGAGGWSQGGYTFGSGTRLTVV.

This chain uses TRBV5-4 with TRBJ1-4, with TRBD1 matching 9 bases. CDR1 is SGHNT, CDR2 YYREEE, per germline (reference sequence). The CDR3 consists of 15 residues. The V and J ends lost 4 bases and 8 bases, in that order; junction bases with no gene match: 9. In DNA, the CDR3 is TGTGCCAGCAGCCTCAACAGGGGGCGGCAGGAAAAACTGTTTTTT. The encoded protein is CASSLNRGRQEKLFF.

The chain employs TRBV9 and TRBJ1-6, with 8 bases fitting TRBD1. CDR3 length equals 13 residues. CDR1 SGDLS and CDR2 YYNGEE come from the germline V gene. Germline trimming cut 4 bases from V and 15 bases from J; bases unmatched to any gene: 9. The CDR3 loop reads CASSPSTGADLHF. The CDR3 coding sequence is TGTGCCAGCAGCCCATCGACAGGGGCGGACCTCCACTTT.

The CDR3 sequence is CASPPGQGEEGSYNEQFF. CDR3 DNA sequence: TGTGCCAGCCCTCCGGGACAGGGGGAAGAGGGCTCCTACAATGAGCAGTTCTTC. The chain carries TRBV27 and TRBJ2-1; 11 bases line up with TRBD1. The CDR3 is 18 amino acids. V was clipped by 8 bases and J by 0 bases; unmatched bases: 12. Germline CDR1 MNHEY, CDR2 SMNVEV (reference sequence).

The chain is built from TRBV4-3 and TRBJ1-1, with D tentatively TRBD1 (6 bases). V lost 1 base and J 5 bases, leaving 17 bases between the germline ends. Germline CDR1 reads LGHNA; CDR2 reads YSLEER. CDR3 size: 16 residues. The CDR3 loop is CASSQVGGRGWTEAFF. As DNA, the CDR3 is TGCGCCAGCAGCCAAGTCGGTGGCAGGGGTTGGACTGAAGCTTTCTTT.

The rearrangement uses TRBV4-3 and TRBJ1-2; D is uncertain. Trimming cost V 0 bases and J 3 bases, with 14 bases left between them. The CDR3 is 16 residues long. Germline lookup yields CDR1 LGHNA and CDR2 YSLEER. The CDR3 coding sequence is TGCGCCAGCAGCCAAGACGTGCGGCCTGTTTACTATGGCTACACCTTC. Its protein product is CASSQDVRPVYYGYTF.

The CDR3 nucleotides are TGCAGCGCGACCAGCGGTTTCACAGATACGCAGTATTTT. Its protein product is CSATSGFTDTQYF. This rearrangement joins TRBV29-1 to TRBJ2-3; perhaps TRBD2 as D (5 bases). The CDR3 is 13 amino acids. CDR1 is SQVTM, CDR2 ANQGSEA, per germline. Trimming removed 7 bases at V and 2 bases at J, with 13 bases between.